The 30 T cell receptor beta chains presented below share a single source sample, sequenced in a study of shared clonotypes between healthy human individuals (TCRdb year 2020). The library was prepared using the immunoSEQ multiplex PCR assay. The table comes from immuneACCESS by way of TCRdb, which keeps in-frame sequences with V and J called. Part of the clones is missing from these tables; in studies checked, under half for an unresolved V gene and the rest for unknown reasons. This sample comprises some 790,000 clones, 72% of them detected only once. The ten largest account for around 1.8% of the sample. Sequenced material: memory CD4+ T cells sorted from blood. The cell subset or site label, as the study defines it: CD45RA-negative fraction. Receptor source: a woman in her 30s in good health.

V and J are TRBV18 and TRBJ2-2, with 10 bases matching TRBD1. J gave up 2 bases and V 4 bases, and 4 bases lay outside the gene matches. The germline CDR1 and CDR2 sequences are KGHSH and LQKENI. This CDR3 spans 16 amino acids. CDR3 sequence reads: CASSRGTGANTGELFF. Here the CDR3 DNA reads TGTGCCAGCTCACGCGGGACAGGGGCTAACACCGGGGAGCTGTTTTTT.

The chain couples TRBV28 to TRBJ2-2; 9 nucleotides align to TRBD2. The CDR3 has 19 residues. Per the germline V gene, CDR1 is MDHEN and CDR2 is SYDVKM. V shed 3 bases, J shed 4 bases, and the junction held 15 bases outside the gene matches. The CDR3 is CASSFRTSATIRSTGELFF. CDR3 bases: TGTGCCAGCAGTTTTCGGACTAGCGCGACAATTCGCAGCACCGGGGAGCTGTTTTTT. The entire variable domain, with the rest obtained from reference TRBV28 and TRBJ2-2, is as follows: DVKVTQSSRYLVKRTGEKVFLECVQDMDHENMFWYRQDPGLGLRLIYFSYDVKMKEKGDIPEGYSVSREKKERFSLILESASTNQTSMYLCASSFRTSATIRSTGELFFGEGSRLTVL.

V gene TRBV2 combines with J gene TRBJ2-7, with 13 bases identical to TRBD2. The trim removed 4 bases at V and 6 bases at J, leaving 3 bases unmatched. The CDR3 loop spans 14 amino acids. CDR1 and CDR2 from the germline V gene are SNHLY and FYNNEI. As DNA, the CDR3 is TGTGCCAGCAGTGGGACTAGCGGGAGTGCCGAGCAGTACTTC. It encodes CASSGTSGSAEQYF.

This clone has just a few counts. J is TRBJ1-4 and V is TRBV6-6; maybe TRBD1 (6 bases). Per the germline V gene, CDR1 is MNHNY and CDR2 is SVGAGI (reference sequence). V was shortened by 2 bases and J by 8 bases, with 6 bases between the two germline ends. There are 12 residues in the CDR3. Here the CDR3 reads CASSYQGEKLFF. Written as DNA, the CDR3 is TGTGCCAGCAGTTACCAGGGGGAAAAACTGTTTTTT.

The V call is TRBV30, the J call TRBJ1-5, with D maybe TRBD1 (5 bases). The CDR3 runs 13 residues. Trimming stripped 7 bases from V and 5 bases from J, with 15 bases between. Germline assignment: CDR1 GTSNPN and CDR2 SVGIG (reference sequence). CDR3 residues: CASGARGDQPQHF. The CDR3 DNA is TGTGCCTCCGGCGCCCGAGGGGATCAGCCCCAGCATTTT. Variable domain in full (rest from reference TRBV30 and TRBJ1-5): SQTIHQWPATLVQPVGSPLSLECTVEGTSNPNLYWYRQAAGRGLQLLFYSVGIGQISSEVPQNLSASRPQDRQFILSSKKLLLSDSGFYLCASGARGDQPQHFGDGTRLSIL.

There are a few counts of this clone. This chain links TRBV9 with TRBJ2-2; the D is unclear. CDR1 and CDR2 (germline): SGDLS, YYNGEE. This CDR3 is built from 14 residues. Trimming took off 0 bases at V and 3 bases at J, with 6 bases between the two ends. CDR3: CASSVVGDTGELFF. DNA of the CDR3: TGTGCCAGCAGCGTAGTTGGAGACACCGGGGAGCTGTTTTTT.

V is TRBV5-8 and J is TRBJ2-1, with D maybe TRBD2 (5 bases). The CDR3 runs 16 residues. Germline V CDR1 and CDR2: SGHTS, YDEGEE. V was clipped by 6 bases and J by 0 bases, with 16 bases between them. This chain's CDR3 is CASTPRGLSSYNEQFF. CDR3 in DNA: TGTGCCAGCACTCCTCGCGGGCTAAGCTCCTACAATGAGCAGTTCTTC.

The V and J genes are TRBV28 and TRBJ1-1, with D possibly being TRBD1 (5 bases). CDR1 is MDHEN and CDR2 is SYDVKM in the germline V gene. V lost 6 bases and J 12 bases, leaving 20 bases between the germline ends. The CDR3 consists of 13 residues. The CDR3 spells CASSTSLGPGPFF. Here the CDR3 DNA reads TGTGCCAGCAGCACAAGTTTGGGGCCGGGACCTTTCTTT.

The table lists this clone with a few counts. The CDR3 here is CASSKTSGIANNNEQFF. DNA for the CDR3: TGCGCCAGCAGCAAGACTAGCGGAATTGCGAACAACAATGAGCAGTTCTTC. The chain employs TRBV5-1 and TRBJ2-1; 9 bases line up with TRBD2. The CDR3 contains 17 residues. J was trimmed by 5 bases and V by 4 bases; bases with no gene match: 13. Germline CDR1 and CDR2: SGHRS and YFSETQ.

This clone turned up a few times. The V call is TRBV7-9, the J call TRBJ1-1; no clear D. CDR1 is SEHNR, CDR2 FQNEAQ, per germline (reference sequence). The V end lost 1 base, the J end lost 1 base, and 4 bases lay between the germline ends. The CDR3 loop spans 13 amino acids. This chain's CDR3 is CASSLVENTEAFF. CDR3 in DNA: TGTGCCAGCAGCTTAGTGGAGAACACTGAAGCTTTCTTT.

The chain recombines TRBV7-8 with TRBJ1-5; D uncertain. In germline, CDR1 is SGHVS, CDR2 FQNEAQ. The CDR3 sequence is 12 residues long. The germline V and J ends were trimmed by 5 bases and 6 bases, with 8 bases remaining between them. The CDR3 DNA is TGTGCCAGCAGCCCGGGCTCTCAGCCCCAGCATTTT. The encoded protein is CASSPGSQPQHF.

This clone was counted only a few times. The V and J genes are TRBV14 and TRBJ2-3, with TRBD1 matching over 9 bases. The V gene's germline CDR1 is SGHDN and CDR2 FVKESK. V shed 1 base and J 4 bases; nucleotides not matched to a gene: 6. This CDR3 is 16 amino acids long. DNA for the CDR3: TGTGCCAGCAGCCAAGTACCGGGACAGGGCCCAGATACGCAGTATTTT. As protein: CASSQVPGQGPDTQYF. Full variable domain (rest looked up from reference TRBV14 and TRBJ2-3): EAGVTQFPSHSVIEKGQTVTLRCDPISGHDNLYWYRRVMGKEIKFLLHFVKESKQDESGMPNNRFLAERTGGTYSTLKVQPAELEDSGVYFCASSQVPGQGPDTQYFGPGTRLTVL.

Turning to this clone: This likely stems from a read error, as it lies one base from a far larger clone. The V gene is TRBV7-9, the J gene TRBJ2-7, with D maybe TRBD2 (5 bases). Germline lookup yields CDR1 SEHNR and CDR2 FQNEAQ (reference sequence). The CDR3 is made up of 12 amino acids. The CDR3 loop is CVSSSTGYEQYF. CDR3 DNA: TGTGTCAGCAGCTCTACGGGGTACGAGCAGTACTTC.

The chain joins TRBV11-2 to TRBJ2-5; 9 bases line up with TRBD1. CDR3 length equals 14 residues. Per germline, CDR1 SGHAT and CDR2 FQNNGV. Unmatched junction bases numbered 1, after V lost 1 base and J lost 4 bases. CDR3 DNA sequence: TGTGCCAGCAGCTTAGTACAGGGGGCAGAGACCCAGTACTTC. Encoded protein: CASSLVQGAETQYF.

Of note for this clone: The sample holds other DNA sequences that translate to the same CDR3. The rearrangement links TRBV28 to TRBJ1-5, with 9 bases fitting TRBD1. This CDR3 comprises 14 residues. The germline CDR1 and CDR2 sequences are MDHEN and SYDVKM. Trimming cost V 5 bases and J 4 bases; bases outside gene matches: 3. CDR3 nucleotides: TGTGCCAGCAGTCTCGGGACAGGGAATCAGCCCCAGCATTTT. Translating it yields CASSLGTGNQPQHF.

The chain couples TRBV5-1 to TRBJ1-1; TRBD1 might be the D (6 bases). The V end lost 4 bases, the J end lost 1 base, and 11 bases lay between the germline ends. CDR1 and CDR2 from the germline V gene are SGHRS and YFSETQ. The CDR3 contains 14 residues. The chain's CDR3 is CASSRGRGNTEAFF. The CDR3 nucleotides are TGCGCCAGCAGCCGGGGGCGAGGGAACACTGAAGCTTTCTTT.

This clone has just a few counts. The chain employs TRBV7-2 and TRBJ2-1, with TRBD2 matching 8 bases. Germline lookup yields CDR1 SGHTA and CDR2 FQGNSA. This CDR3 has 14 amino acids. With V trimmed by 6 bases and J by 3 bases, 4 bases remained unmatched. CDR3 DNA: TGTGCCAGCAGTTCGGGGGGGATCTACAATGAGCAGTTCTTC. Protein sequence: CASSSGGIYNEQFF.

The table lists this clone with many counts. This sequence joins TRBV28 and TRBJ2-4; the match to TRBD2 covers 8 bases. CDR1 is MDHEN, CDR2 SYDVKM, per germline. Trimming removed 7 bases from V and 6 bases from J; junction bases left unmatched: 2. This CDR3 is built from 12 residues. CDR3 amino acids: CASKSGGNIQYF. CDR3 sequence (DNA): TGTGCCAGCAAGAGCGGGGGAAACATTCAGTACTTC.

A remark on this clone: The junction departs from the called germline gene at one end, perhaps through a read error. The J gene is TRBJ2-2, the V gene TRBV5-1, with 13 positions matching TRBD2. Germline V gives CDR1 SGHRS, CDR2 YFSETQ. The CDR3 has 15 amino acids. The CDR3 here is CASTLGTSGTEELFF. The CDR3 nucleotides read TGCGCCAGCACACTGGGGACTAGCGGGACCGAGGAGCTGTTTTTT.

This clone was counted a single time. Here the CDR3 DNA reads TGCGCCAGCAGCTTTGTAGCGGGAAACTACAATGAGCAGTTCTTC. It codes for CASSFVAGNYNEQFF. The V and J genes are TRBV5-1 and TRBJ2-1; 8 positions agree with TRBD2. Germline V CDR1 and CDR2: SGHRS, YFSETQ. The CDR3 contains 15 residues. V lost 2 bases to trimming and J lost 3 bases; unmatched junction nucleotides: 4.

The chain couples TRBV4-1 to TRBJ1-5; 9 nucleotides agree with TRBD1. There are 15 residues in the CDR3. V shed 1 base and J 5 bases; nucleotides not matched to a gene: 3. From germline, CDR1 is MGHRA and CDR2 YSYEKL. The CDR3 region is CASSQVGQGDQPQHF. The DNA for the CDR3 is TGCGCCAGCAGCCAAGTGGGACAGGGAGATCAGCCCCAGCATTTT.

The sample holds one count of this clone. This chain uses TRBV2 with TRBJ2-2; D might be TRBD2 (5 bases). Germline V gene sequence: CDR1 SNHLY, CDR2 FYNNEI. There are 14 residues in the CDR3. V gave up 6 bases and J gave up 1 base, with 9 bases separating them. The DNA for the CDR3 is TGTGCCAGCAGAAGCGGATTGAACACCGGGGAGCTGTTTTTT. Translated, it gives CASRSGLNTGELFF. Supplemented by reference TRBV2 and TRBJ2-2, the full variable domain reads EPEVTQTPSHQVTQMGQEVILRCVPISNHLYFYWYRQILGQKVEFLVSFYNNEISEKSEIFDDQFSVERPDGSNFTLKIRSTKLEDSAMYFCASRSGLNTGELFFGEGSRLTVL.

This clone was counted at least ten times. This chain links TRBV19 with TRBJ1-4; a weak D match, TRBD1 (5 bases). CDR1 and CDR2 from the germline V gene are LNHDA and SQIVND (reference sequence). The CDR3 has 15 residues. V lost 7 bases and J 8 bases, leaving 20 bases between the germline ends. CDR3 residues: CASTAFGAAREKLFF. CDR3 in DNA: TGTGCCAGTACCGCCTTCGGGGCTGCACGGGAAAAACTGTTTTTT. Filled out from reference TRBV19 and TRBJ1-4, the complete variable domain reads DGGITQSPKYLFRKEGQNVTLSCEQNLNHDAMYWYRQDPGQGLRLIYYSQIVNDFQKGDIAEGYSVSREKKESFPLTVTSAQKNPTAFYLCASTAFGAAREKLFFGSGTQLSVL.

This chain links TRBV5-1 with TRBJ2-3; 9 bases are a match to TRBD1. CDR1 and CDR2 (germline): SGHRS, YFSETQ. CDR3 length: 17 amino acids. Trimming took 0 bases from V and 0 from J; bases not matched to a gene: 5. CDR3 loop: CASSLARDRASTDTQYF. The CDR3 nucleotides read TGCGCCAGCAGCTTGGCCCGGGACAGGGCTAGCACAGATACGCAGTATTTT.

CDR3 residues: CASGHSTNEKLFF. The CDR3 DNA reads as TGTGCCAGCGGACACTCAACTAATGAAAAACTGTTTTTT. V gene TRBV5-5 combines with J gene TRBJ1-4; possibly TRBD1 for D (5 bases). This CDR3 has 13 residues. In germline, CDR1 is SGHKS, CDR2 YYEKEE (reference sequence). V was pared by 7 bases and J by 0 bases, with 7 bases between. The full variable domain, its missing parts supplied by reference TRBV5-5 and TRBJ1-4, is DAGVTQSPTHLIKTRGQQVTLRCSPISGHKSVSWYQQVLGQGPQFIFQYYEKEERGRGNFPDRFSARQFPNYSSELNVNALLLGDSALYLCASGHSTNEKLFFGSGTQLSVL.

The CDR3 DNA reads as TGTGCCAGCAGTGTAGGGTATCAGCCCCAGCATTTT. Its translation: CASSVGYQPQHF. The chain combines TRBV2 with TRBJ1-5; D is unresolved. The V end lost 4 bases, the J end lost 5 bases, and 6 bases lay between the germline ends. Germline V lookup: CDR1 SNHLY, CDR2 FYNNEI. The CDR3 is made up of 12 amino acids.

The chain recombines TRBV11-2 with TRBJ2-7; 8 nucleotides align to TRBD1. CDR3 length: 14 residues. V lost 5 bases, J lost 3 bases, and 6 bases stayed unmatched. Germline V gives CDR1 SGHAT, CDR2 FQNNGV. In nucleotides, the CDR3 is TGTGCCAGCAGCAAGGGACAGGCGCACTACGAGCAGTACTTC. Translating it yields CASSKGQAHYEQYF.

V gene TRBV28 combines with J gene TRBJ2-5; 9 bases are shared with TRBD1. V shed 7 bases and J 5 bases; nucleotides not matched to a gene: 11. The CDR3 has 15 amino acids. Looked up from germline, CDR1 is MDHEN and CDR2 is SYDVKM. CDR3 DNA: TGTGCCAGCACCCAATTCGGGACAGGGACGGAGACCCAGTACTTC. Its protein product is CASTQFGTGTETQYF.

This chain links TRBV28 with TRBJ2-7; D is ambiguous. The V and J ends lost 7 bases and 2 bases respectively, with 15 bases between them. This CDR3 has 14 amino acids. In germline, CDR1 is MDHEN, CDR2 SYDVKM. The CDR3 loop reads CASNMAGLTYEQYF. The CDR3 nucleotides read TGTGCCAGCAACATGGCAGGCCTAACCTACGAGCAGTACTTC.

In DNA form, the CDR3 reads TGTGCCAGCTCACCGGGACAGGGAGGATCCTACGAGCAGTACTTC. Translating gives CASSPGQGGSYEQYF. J is TRBJ2-7 and V is TRBV18; 9 nucleotides match TRBD1. Trimming at V came to 3 bases and at J to 1 base, leaving 4 bases not matched to a gene. Germline V lookup: CDR1 KGHSH, CDR2 LQKENI. The CDR3 has 15 amino acids.